What follows are 30 T cell receptor beta chains derived from one specimen sequenced in a study of spatial heterogeneity in lung cancer. MiXCR, applied by TCRdb to the 5' RACE reads, yields one record per CDR3 protein. The sample records nearly 80,000 distinct CDR3 sequences, around 7.8% being singletons. Specified time point: sample taken at primary tumor resection. Specimen: PBMCs, collected at surgery. Receptor source: a male donor with early-stage non-small cell lung cancer.

The table lists this clonotype with many counts. This sequence joins TRBV2 and TRBJ1-5, with D unclear. This CDR3 has 15 residues. Germline V lookup: CDR1 SNHLY, CDR2 FYNNEI. Trimming shortened V by 6 bases and J by 7 bases, and 19 bases separated the two germline ends. The CDR3 sequence is CASSRDPFSRQPQHF. CDR3 nucleotides: TGTGCCAGCAGCCGTGACCCCTTTAGTAGACAGCCCCAGCATTTT. The full variable domain, with the rest looked up from reference TRBV2 and TRBJ1-5, is EPEVTQTPSHQVTQMGQEVILRCVPISNHLYFYWYRQILGQKVEFLVSFYNNEISEKSEIFDDQFSVERPDGSNFTLKIRSTKLEDSAMYFCASSRDPFSRQPQHFGDGTRLSIL.

As DNA, the CDR3 is TGCGCCAGCAGTCCGACATCTTCCTATAATTCACCCCTCCACTTT. Its protein product is CASSPTSSYNSPLHF. This chain uses TRBV10-2 with TRBJ1-6; D not resolved. Germline loops: CDR1 WSHSY, CDR2 SAAADI. This CDR3 is built from 15 residues. Trimming shortened V by 5 bases and J by 1 base, and 9 bases separated the two germline ends.

On this clonotype itself: Mismatch with germline at one junction end may stem from a read error. The chain links TRBV7-7 to TRBJ2-2, with 9 bases fitting TRBD1. The length of the CDR3 is 16 residues. Per germline, CDR1 SSHAT and CDR2 FNYEAQ (reference sequence). The CDR3 coding sequence is TGTGCTAGCAGCCCGCGTGGACAGGGGAGGACCGGGGAGCTGTTTTTT. Amino acid sequence: CASSPRGQGRTGELFF.

This clonotype was found a few times. Here the CDR3 DNA reads TGCGCCAGCAGCCAAGAATCGCAGGCCGTCGGGAAACTGTTTTTT. This gives the protein CASSQESQAVGKLFF. This chain uses TRBV4-1 with TRBJ1-4, with no clear D. The CDR3 contains 15 residues. V was clipped by 0 bases and J by 11 bases, with 16 bases between them. In germline, CDR1 is MGHRA, CDR2 YSYEKL.

At least ten counts were recorded for this clonotype. The chain joins TRBV9 to TRBJ2-3, with a weak D call TRBD2 (6 bases). Germline lookup yields CDR1 SGDLS and CDR2 YYNGEE. The germline V and J ends were trimmed by 3 bases and 0 bases, with 14 bases remaining between them. CDR3 length equals 16 residues. The CDR3 is CASSAYLAISTDTQYF. The CDR3 DNA reads as TGTGCCAGCAGCGCCTACCTAGCGATTAGCACAGATACGCAGTATTTT.

The gene calls are TRBV19 and TRBJ2-1, with D unclear. Per germline, CDR1 LNHDA and CDR2 SQIVND (reference sequence). Between the trimmed V and J ends, which lost 2 bases and 6 bases, there was a span of 11 bases. This CDR3 is built from 14 residues. CDR3 nucleotides: TGTGCCAGTAGTATAAGGCTGGGTGGCAATGAGCAGTTCTTC. Amino acid sequence: CASSIRLGGNEQFF.

This clonotype was detected ten times or more. This sequence joins TRBV19 and TRBJ1-2, with TRBD1 as a possible D gene (5 bases). Trimming pared 7 bases from V and 4 bases from J, leaving 22 bases between. The CDR3 length is 16 residues. Germline CDR1 is LNHDA and CDR2 is SQIVND (reference sequence). CDR3 residues: CASNGFAAGAVYGYTF. CDR3 DNA sequence: TGTGCCAGTAATGGCTTTGCGGCTGGGGCAGTCTATGGCTACACCTTC.

This clonotype was counted many times. CDR3 region: CASNPGGPSYNEQFF. The CDR3 region has the DNA TGTGCCAGTAACCCAGGGGGCCCCTCCTACAATGAGCAGTTCTTC. V gene TRBV3-1 combines with J gene TRBJ2-1; TRBD1 agrees at 8 bases. The J segment lost 0 bases and the V segment lost 9 bases, leaving 7 bases of the junction unmatched. The CDR3 runs to 15 residues. Per the germline V gene, CDR1 is LGHDT and CDR2 is YNNKEL (reference sequence).

J is TRBJ2-3 and V is TRBV6-2 or TRBV6-3; D tentatively reads TRBD1 or TRBD2 (6 bases each). The V gene lost 7 bases and the J gene lost 1 base, with 18 bases spanning the gap. There are 16 residues in the CDR3. From germline, CDR1 is MNHEY and CDR2 SVGEGT. The CDR3 protein is CASTPRAGGGTDTQYF. CDR3 sequence (DNA): TGTGCCAGCACCCCCCGTGCCGGGGGCGGCACAGATACGCAGTATTTT.

This rearrangement joins TRBV23-1 to TRBJ2-3; D is perhaps TRBD1 or TRBD2 (5 bases each). TRBV23-1 is treated as an ORF (open reading frame) with a function not yet certain. The V and J ends lost 4 bases and 2 bases respectively, with 13 bases between them. The CDR3 runs 15 residues. CDR3 bases: TGCGCCAGCAGTCCAAGAGGGGCGGACACAGATACGCAGTATTTT. Protein sequence: CASSPRGADTDTQYF.

This clonotype was detected many times. This chain uses TRBV11-2 with TRBJ1-6; no firm D call. V was shortened by 0 bases and J by 7 bases, with 13 bases between the two germline ends. Germline CDR1 and CDR2: SGHAT and FQNNGV. The CDR3 is 16 amino acids. This CDR3 is CASSLDRPTANSPLHF. The CDR3 DNA follows: TGTGCCAGCAGCTTAGACAGACCTACCGCCAATTCACCCCTCCACTTT.

The table lists this clonotype with many counts. In DNA form, the CDR3 reads TGTGCCAGCAGTCTCCACCTAGGGGGCGGCTCTGGAAACACCATATATTTT. Its translation is CASSLHLGGGSGNTIYF. The gene calls are TRBV12-3 or TRBV12-4 and TRBJ1-3; 7 bases line up with TRBD1. This CDR3 region has 17 residues. J gave up 0 bases and V 5 bases, and 10 bases lay outside the gene matches.

This clonotype was counted once. The rearrangement joins TRBV12-3 or TRBV12-4 to TRBJ1-1; TRBD1 matches 7 bases. The V segment lost 7 bases and the J segment 1 base; nucleotides outside the gene matches: 3. The CDR3 is made up of 13 amino acids. This CDR3 is CASTGTENTEAFF. CDR3 nucleotides: TGTGCCAGCACCGGGACAGAGAACACTGAAGCTTTCTTT.

This clonotype was detected ten times or more. V is TRBV6-6 and J is TRBJ2-1; perhaps TRBD2 as D (5 bases). This CDR3 spans 12 amino acids. Trimming shortened V by 7 bases and J by 10 bases, and 14 bases separated the two germline ends. CDR1 is MNHNY and CDR2 is SVGAGI in the germline V gene (reference sequence). The DNA of the CDR3 is TGTGCCAGCAATCCCGGGGTACGAGAGCAGTTCTTC. This gives the protein CASNPGVREQFF.

Ten or more counts support this clonotype. The V gene is TRBV9, the J gene TRBJ1-1; D unresolved. The germline V gene has CDR1 SGDLS and CDR2 YYNGEE. The CDR3 spans 11 residues. V lost 4 bases and J lost 11, with 12 bases in between. CDR3 in amino acids: CASSPGLEAFF. As DNA, the CDR3 is TGTGCCAGCAGCCCCGGACTAGAGGCTTTCTTT.

This clonotype was counted at least ten times. V is TRBV5-1 and J is TRBJ1-1; D gene unclear. This CDR3 is 15 amino acids long. V lost 0 bases and J 4 bases, leaving 13 bases between the germline ends. Germline CDR1 reads SGHRS; CDR2 reads YFSETQ. CDR3 protein: CASSLASAVITEAFF. In DNA form, the CDR3 reads TGCGCCAGCAGCTTGGCGTCGGCGGTTATCACTGAAGCTTTCTTT.

This clonotype was seen ten or more times. The V call is TRBV2, the J call TRBJ1-2; 7 bases map to TRBD1. The V gene end was trimmed by 6 bases and the J gene end by 5 bases; junction bases not matched to a gene: 15. Germline V gene data show CDR1 as SNHLY and CDR2 as FYNNEI. The CDR3 sequence is 16 residues long. The CDR3 DNA reads TGTGCCAGCAGGACCGGGACAGACGCCTTAGCATATGGCTACACCTTC. It yields the protein CASRTGTDALAYGYTF.

Here the CDR3 reads CASSQDWQERGYNEQFF. The CDR3 DNA sequence: TGCGCCAGCAGCCAAGACTGGCAGGAGAGGGGGTACAATGAGCAGTTCTTC. V is TRBV4-3 and J is TRBJ2-1; the D gene is possibly TRBD1 (6 bases). Between the trimmed V and J ends, which lost 0 bases and 4 bases, there was a span of 16 bases. In germline, CDR1 is LGHNA, CDR2 YSLEER. The CDR3 spans 17 residues.

This chain connects TRBV29-1 to TRBJ2-4; D ambiguous. Trimming cost V 7 bases and J 1 base, with 17 bases left between them. Germline values: CDR1 SQVTM, CDR2 ANQGSEA. The CDR3 sequence is 15 residues long. The chain's CDR3 is CSAERTEWAKNIQYF. DNA for the CDR3: TGCAGCGCCGAAAGGACGGAATGGGCCAAAAACATTCAGTACTTC. Complete variable domain (other parts from reference TRBV29-1 and TRBJ2-4): SAVISQKPSRDICQRGTSLTIQCQVDSQVTMMFWYRQQPGQSLTLIATANQGSEATYESGFVIDKFPISRPNLTFSTLTVSNMSPEDSSIYLCSAERTEWAKNIQYFGAGTRLSVL.

This clonotype counts as medium-sized. The chain links TRBV29-1 to TRBJ2-1; D gene uncertain. The V end lost 1 base, the J end lost 4 bases, and 17 bases lay between the germline ends. The CDR3 covers 16 residues. The V gene's germline CDR1 is SQVTM and CDR2 ANQGSEA. The CDR3 DNA sequence: TGCAGCGTTGAAGGGGCAGCAGAAGCCGAATACAATGAGCAGTTCTTC. Its protein product is CSVEGAAEAEYNEQFF.

This clonotype was seen repeatedly, ten times or more. The V call is TRBV18, the J call TRBJ2-7; TRBD2 aligns across 7 bases. Germline V gene data show CDR1 as KGHSH and CDR2 as LQKENI. Trimming took 3 bases from V and 6 from J; bases not matched to a gene: 2. The CDR3 loop spans 12 amino acids. The CDR3 coding sequence is TGTGCCAGCTCACCGGGGGGGTTCGAGCAGTACTTC. Protein product: CASSPGGFEQYF.

Note on this clonotype: A much larger clone lies one base from this, so it may be a read error. The chain employs TRBV9 and TRBJ1-1; D is unresolved. The CDR3 totals 13 residues. Germline V gives CDR1 SGDLS, CDR2 YYNGEE. Trimming took 6 bases from V and 0 from J, leaving 9 bases between them. DNA of the CDR3: TGTGCCAGCAACGCTGGCCTGAACACTGAAGCTTTCTTT. Its protein product is CASNAGLNTEAFF. The variable domain in full, completed from reference TRBV9 and TRBJ1-1, reads DSGVTQTPKHLITATGQRVTLRCSPRSGDLSVYWYQQSLDQGLQFLIQYYNGEERAKGNILERFSAQQFPDLHSELNLSSLELGDSALYFCASNAGLNTEAFFGQGTRLTVV.

This clonotype was counted ten times or more. The V call is TRBV24-1, the J call TRBJ2-1; 7 bases map to TRBD1. CDR1 is KGHDR and CDR2 is SFDVKD in the germline V gene. The CDR3 is made up of 17 amino acids. V lost 2 bases to trimming and J lost 0 bases; unmatched junction nucleotides: 6. The DNA of the CDR3 is TGTGCCACCAGTGATTCCCAGGGGGAGAGCTCCTACAATGAGCAGTTCTTC. Translated, it gives CATSDSQGESSYNEQFF.

This clonotype was observed a few times. J is TRBJ1-2 and V is TRBV11-2; D remains ambiguous. CDR3 length equals 14 residues. Germline V lookup: CDR1 SGHAT, CDR2 FQNNGV. V shed 1 base and J shed 0 bases, with 6 bases lying between them. The CDR3: CASSLGRPNYGYTF. The CDR3 DNA reads as TGTGCCAGCAGCTTAGGACGCCCTAACTATGGCTACACCTTC. The full variable domain, rest sourced from reference TRBV11-2 and TRBJ1-2, is EAGVAQSPRYKIIEKRQSVAFWCNPISGHATLYWYQQILGQGPKLLIQFQNNGVVDDSQLPKDRFSAERLKGVDSTLKIQPAKLEDSAVYLCASSLGRPNYGYTFGSGTRLTVV.

This clonotype was seen more than once but under ten times. A read error may produce the germline difference seen at one junction end. The chain carries TRBV6-6 and TRBJ1-1; D is unclear. The CDR3 extends over 11 amino acids. CDR1 and CDR2 from the germline V gene are MNHNY and SVGAGI (reference sequence). Written as DNA, the CDR3 is TGTGCCAGCAGTTACCTGAGGTTGGTGTCCTTT. The encoded protein is CASSYLRLVSF.

The V call is TRBV5-1, the J call TRBJ2-1; D is unresolved. V gave up 5 bases and J gave up 0 bases, with 9 bases separating them. Germline assignment: CDR1 SGHRS and CDR2 YFSETQ. The CDR3 extends over 14 amino acids. The CDR3 coding sequence is TGCGCCAGCAGTGGTGATTCCTCCTACAATGAGCAGTTCTTC. Translated: CASSGDSSYNEQFF. Full variable domain (outside the CDR3, taken from reference TRBV5-1 and TRBJ2-1): KAGVTQTPRYLIKTRGQQVTLSCSPISGHRSVSWYQQTPGQGLQFLFEYFSETQRNKGNFPGRFSGRQFSNSRSEMNVSTLELGDSALYLCASSGDSSYNEQFFGPGTRLTVL.

This clonotype was seen at least ten times. J is TRBJ2-7 and V is TRBV3-1, with D uncertain. The CDR3 covers 13 residues. V lost 0 bases to trimming and J lost 1 base, with 4 bases between them. From germline, CDR1 is LGHDT and CDR2 YNNKEL (reference sequence). The CDR3 region has the DNA TGTGCCAGCAGCCAAGAGGTATCCTACGAGCAGTACTTC. Amino acids: CASSQEVSYEQYF.

This clonotype was seen at least ten times. The chain employs TRBV29-1 and TRBJ2-7; the D gene could be TRBD1 or TRBD2 (5 bases each). V lost 3 bases and J 3 bases, leaving 12 bases between the germline ends. Germline V CDR1 and CDR2: SQVTM, ANQGSEA. The CDR3 is 13 amino acids. The DNA for the CDR3 is TGCAGCGTTGATAGGGACGGTAGCTACGAGCAGTACTTC. Translated, it gives CSVDRDGSYEQYF.

This clonotype was found many times. The chain employs TRBV7-8 and TRBJ2-7; D is possibly TRBD2 (6 bases). The CDR3 has 16 residues. Deletions cut 5 bases from V and 2 bases from J, with 19 bases between. Germline CDR1 and CDR2: SGHVS and FQNEAQ. The CDR3 DNA sequence: TGTGCCAGCAGCCCGAGGGGCGGACTAAGGCCCTACGAGCAGTACTTC. It encodes CASSPRGGLRPYEQYF.

This clonotype was counted many times. The CDR3 protein is CASSLGTSRDEQFF. The CDR3 nucleotides are TGTGCCAGCAGCCTAGGGACTAGCCGGGACGAGCAGTTCTTC. The chain recombines TRBV7-2 with TRBJ2-1; 9 bases map to TRBD2. V was pared by 5 bases and J by 10 bases, with 9 bases of the junction left unmatched. This CDR3 spans 14 amino acids. CDR1 is SGHTA, CDR2 FQGNSA, per germline.